Listed below are T cell receptor beta chains from one sample, sequenced in a study of T cell responses to AZD1222 COVID-19 vaccine. Generated by immunoSEQ multiplex PCR, the TCRdb table keeps only in-frame clones and is missing some. This table holds 95,000 to 150,000 clones, roughly 92% found once. The specimen comprised peripheral blood, sampled on day 0 of AZD1222 vaccination. The receptors were gathered from an adult in good health. The CDR3 runs from the conserved cysteine through the conserved F or W. D genes are given only for firm matches.

TRBJ1-2	TRBV29-1	13	TRBD1	CSGLQGAGYGYTF
TRBJ2-1	TRBV5-1	12	-	CASSIVANEQFF
TRBJ1-5	TRBV3-1/TRBV3-2	12	-	CASSQTDQPQHF
TRBJ2-2	TRBV24-1	15	-	CATSDRTVPTGELFF
TRBJ1-2	TRBV28	14	-	CASSLSPGVYGYTF
TRBJ2-2	TRBV19	13	-	CASSMGPPGELFF
TRBJ1-1	TRBV5-4	14	-	CASSLDRDIAEAFF
TRBJ1-4	TRBV5-6	15	-	CASSGTTGPNEKLFF
TRBJ2-5	TRBV5-4	15	TRBD2	CASRSLAGEGETQYF
TRBJ1-3	TRBV6-5	13	-	CASRRGAGNTIYF
TRBJ1-2	TRBV5-8	19	TRBD1	CASSFVGGDRPTSNYGYTF
TRBJ2-7	TRBV4-1	14	-	CASSQEPRSYEQYF
TRBJ1-4	TRBV28	14	-	CASSLWGGNEKLFF
TRBJ2-5	TRBV9	15	-	CASSVGDGGRETQYF
TRBJ2-1	TRBV29-1	15	TRBD2	CSAGLAGPRDNEQFF
TRBJ2-2	TRBV7-9	15	-	CASSLGRVRTGELFF
TRBJ1-4	TRBV6-5	16	TRBD1	CASSYSTGTGDEKLFF
TRBJ2-1	TRBV5-1	16	-	CASSLGLTRAYNEQFF
TRBJ2-3	TRBV5-1	15	-	CASSPDSPGTDTQYF
TRBJ1-2	TRBV11-2	12	-	CASSLEVGGYTF
TRBJ1-2	TRBV3-1/TRBV3-2	14	-	CARNQGGTVYGYTF
TRBJ1-2	TRBV29-1	10	-	CSVWDGGYTF
TRBJ1-6	TRBV9	15	-	CASSRVPSYNSPLHF
TRBJ2-1	TRBV7-7	15	TRBD2	CASSLGLAGGNEQFF
TRBJ1-2	TRBV5-1	16	TRBD1	CASSLDTTGGTYGYTF
TRBJ1-3	TRBV30	13	-	CAWSALSGNTIYF
TRBJ2-1	TRBV5-1	15	-	CASSLGPGIHNEQFF
TRBJ2-3	TRBV5-1	14	TRBD1	CASSWDRLTDTQYF
TRBJ1-2	TRBV2	15	-	CASSGGGGENYGYTF